This entry lists 20 T cell receptor beta chains sequenced from one sample in a study of patients and donors after allogeneic stem cell transplantation. TCRdb re-called the RT-PCR reads with MiXCR, one entry per CDR3 protein. The profile covers around 200,000 distinct CDR3 sequences, with around two fifths appearing a single time and roughly 10% taken by the ten largest. The sample comprised blood, either unsorted or a sorted T cell fraction (not recorded which). The source of these receptors is a human donor who was either an allogeneic HSCT recipient or a stem cell or donor lymphocyte infusion donor (not recorded which). It is not recorded whose cells these are; they may come from a transplant donor.

This clonotype ranks as medium-sized (0.01 to 0.1%). This sequence joins TRBV24-1 and TRBJ1-6; D unresolved. The CDR3 spans 14 residues. Germline V CDR1 and CDR2: KGHDR, SFDVKD. Trimming shortened V by 6 bases and J by 8 bases, and 13 bases separated the two germline ends. The CDR3 DNA reads TGTGCCACCAGTTTCAGGATGATCGATTCACCCCTCCACTTT. This gives the protein CATSFRMIDSPLHF.

The CDR3 spells CASSRDRAGNTEAFF. The CDR3 region has the DNA TGTGCCAGCTCGCGGGACAGGGCGGGGAACACTGAAGCTTTCTTT. The V and J genes are TRBV18 and TRBJ1-1; 9 bases are a match to TRBD1. With 6 bases clipped from V and 1 base from J, the junction kept 6 bases outside the gene matches. The CDR3 length is 15 residues. The V gene's germline CDR1 is KGHSH and CDR2 LQKENI. Full variable domain (missing parts from reference TRBV18 and TRBJ1-1): NAGVMQNPRHLVRRRGQEARLRCSPMKGHSHVYWYRQLPEEGLKFMVYLQKENIIDESGMPKERFSAEFPKEGPSILRIQQVVRGDSAAYFCASSRDRAGNTEAFFGQGTRLTVV.

V and J are TRBV10-3 and TRBJ1-1; D unclear. Germline CDR1 reads ENHRY; CDR2 reads SYGVKD. CDR3 length: 13 amino acids. The ends were cut back, 4 bases at V and 11 bases at J, with 17 bases in the middle. CDR3 nucleotides: TGTGCCATCAGTGTCGAGGAGACCGGTAGGGCTTTCTTT. Protein product: CAISVEETGRAFF.

This clonotype appeared a few times. The rearrangement links TRBV20-1 to TRBJ1-1; no reliable D call. V dropped 3 bases and J dropped 0 bases, with 17 bases sitting between them. Germline V gene data show CDR1 as DFQATT and CDR2 as SNEGSKA (reference sequence). CDR3 length equals 16 residues. CDR3 sequence: CSASDLGETVNTEAFF. The CDR3 DNA reads TGCAGTGCTAGTGATCTTGGGGAGACGGTGAACACTGAAGCTTTCTTT.

In this sample, this clonotype turned up a few times. The rearrangement joins TRBV4-1 to TRBJ2-7, with no clear D. Trimming stripped 2 bases from V and 0 bases from J, with 8 bases between. CDR1 and CDR2 from the germline V gene are MGHRA and YSYEKL. The CDR3 has 14 amino acids. The CDR3 DNA is TGCGCCAGCAGCCAAAGGCTAGACTCCTACGAGCAGTACTTC. Translation gives CASSQRLDSYEQYF.

The V and J genes are TRBV6-2 or TRBV6-3 and TRBJ2-3; 7 nucleotides agree with TRBD2. The CDR3 contains 14 residues. V shed 5 bases and J 2 bases; nucleotides not matched to a gene: 4. Per germline, CDR1 MNHEY and CDR2 SVGEGT. CDR3 DNA sequence: TGTGCCAGCAGTCGCGGGACTAACACAGATACGCAGTATTTT. Its translation is CASSRGTNTDTQYF.

This chain joins TRBV6-2 or TRBV6-3 and TRBJ2-3, with 9 bases aligning to TRBD2. The CDR3 runs to 16 residues. CDR1 and CDR2 from the germline V gene are MNHEY and SVGEGT. V shed 8 bases, J shed 2 bases, and the junction held 11 bases outside the gene matches. CDR3 DNA: TGTGCCAGCCAGCTTTATAGCGGGGGCCCCACAGATACGCAGTATTTT. Translating it yields CASQLYSGGPTDTQYF.

In this sample, this clonotype turned up once. J is TRBJ2-2 and V is TRBV29-1; 10 positions match TRBD2. This CDR3 is built from 14 residues. The V gene's germline CDR1 is SQVTM and CDR2 ANQGSEA. The ends lost 5 bases at V and 6 bases at J; junction bases unmatched: 6. The CDR3 DNA is TGCAGCGTTATACTAGCGGGGTACCCCGGGGAGCTGTTTTTT. Translating gives CSVILAGYPGELFF.

The chain is built from TRBV4-1 and TRBJ2-3, with D tentatively TRBD1 (5 bases). The better agreement between TRBJ1-5 and the DNA end casts doubt on the J call. Germline CDR1 MGHRA, CDR2 YSYEKL. The CDR3 consists of 16 residues. CDR3 nucleotides: TGCGCCAGCAGCCAGGGACTAGCGGGGCTCACAGATACGCAGCATTTT. Its protein is CASSQGLAGLTDTQHF.

This chain connects TRBV6-5 to TRBJ2-1, with D maybe TRBD2 (5 bases). Germline CDR1 and CDR2: MNHEY and SVGAGI. The CDR3 has 13 residues. Trimming shortened V by 6 bases and J by 7 bases, and 13 bases separated the two germline ends. CDR3 DNA sequence: TGTGCCAGCAGCCGACGGAGGCAAAATGAGCAGTTCTTC. Its translation: CASSRRRQNEQFF.

The V gene is TRBV20-1, the J gene TRBJ1-6, with 8 bases that match TRBD1. With V trimmed by 6 bases and J by 8 bases, 15 bases remained unmatched. The CDR3 contains 16 residues. Germline CDR1 is DFQATT and CDR2 is SNEGSKA (reference sequence). DNA of the CDR3: TGCAGTGCGAGGGACAGGCCGATGGATAGGGATTCACCCCTCCACTTT. It specifies CSARDRPMDRDSPLHF.

The chain uses TRBV4-3 and TRBJ1-2, with no clear D. The length of the CDR3 is 16 residues. CDR1 LGHNA and CDR2 YSLEER come from the germline V gene. V was cut by 3 bases and J by 6 bases, with 20 bases left in between. The CDR3, as DNA: TGCGCCAGCAGCCACGCTGTCAGGTTACGTCGGGATGGCTACACCTTC. Encoded protein: CASSHAVRLRRDGYTF.

In this sample, this clonotype turned up a few times. The J gene is TRBJ1-5, the V gene TRBV5-8; no definite D call. Germline CDR1 and CDR2: SGHTS and YDEGEE. CDR3 length equals 12 residues. Between the trimmed V and J ends, which lost 4 bases and 5 bases, there was a span of 7 bases. The CDR3 DNA follows: TGTGCCAGCAGCCGAAGGCATCAGCCCCAGCATTTT. This encodes CASSRRHQPQHF.

The V gene is TRBV18, the J gene TRBJ2-1; the D gene is possibly TRBD2 (6 bases). Trimming cost V 3 bases and J 3 bases, with 12 bases left between them. This CDR3 has 15 amino acids. Per germline, CDR1 KGHSH and CDR2 LQKENI. The DNA for the CDR3 is TGTGCCAGCTCACCGCCAACGGGGGACTACAATGAGCAGTTCTTC. Its translation: CASSPPTGDYNEQFF.

This clonotype appeared a few times. The chain uses TRBV29-1 and TRBJ1-5; 9 bases line up with TRBD1. The V segment lost 5 bases and the J segment 6 bases; nucleotides outside the gene matches: 8. This CDR3 spans 14 amino acids. Germline V gene lookup returns CDR1 SQVTM and CDR2 ANQGSEA. CDR3 in DNA: TGCAGCGTTTCAACAGGGGGCTTGAGTCAGCCCCAGCATTTT. Protein: CSVSTGGLSQPQHF.

The chain carries TRBV18 and TRBJ1-2, with D hard to call. Trimming took off 2 bases at V and 8 bases at J, with 12 bases between the two ends. The CDR3 length is 13 residues. CDR1 KGHSH and CDR2 LQKENI come from the germline V gene. CDR3 residues: CASSPEVLQGYTF. The DNA for the CDR3 is TGTGCCAGCTCACCAGAAGTGCTTCAAGGCTACACCTTC. The full variable domain, with the rest looked up from reference TRBV18 and TRBJ1-2, is NAGVMQNPRHLVRRRGQEARLRCSPMKGHSHVYWYRQLPEEGLKFMVYLQKENIIDESGMPKERFSAEFPKEGPSILRIQQVVRGDSAAYFCASSPEVLQGYTFGSGTRLTVV.

This clonotype was counted a few times. The genes are TRBV7-9 and TRBJ1-2; no clear D gene. V lost 1 base to trimming and J lost 11 bases, with 8 bases between them. CDR1 and CDR2 from the germline V gene are SEHNR and FQNEAQ (reference sequence). The CDR3 has 11 residues. In nucleotides, the CDR3 is TGTGCCAGCAGCTTAGGTCCGAAATACACCTTC. Protein product: CASSLGPKYTF.

The V and J genes are TRBV7-7 and TRBJ2-7; D ambiguous. The germline V gene encodes CDR1 SSHAT and CDR2 FNYEAQ (reference sequence). This CDR3 has 13 residues. V was trimmed by 4 bases and J by 1 base, leaving 8 bases between them. The CDR3 DNA is TGTGCCAGCAGCTCGGCAGGTTCCTACGAGCAGTACTTC. Protein: CASSSAGSYEQYF.

This sequence joins TRBV27 and TRBJ2-7; 8 bases are shared with TRBD1. Per germline, CDR1 MNHEY and CDR2 SMNVEV (reference sequence). The CDR3 is 15 residues long. V shed 4 bases and J 6 bases; nucleotides not matched to a gene: 11. CDR3: CASSSPGTGSLEQYF. CDR3 coding DNA: TGTGCCAGCAGTTCACCCGGGACAGGTTCCCTCGAGCAGTACTTC.

This clonotype was seen more than once but under ten times. The rearrangement links TRBV4-1 to TRBJ1-1; 7 bases line up with TRBD1. The CDR3 sequence is 15 residues long. The junction had 8 bases not matched to a gene; V was cut back by 1 base and J by 6 bases. CDR1 is MGHRA, CDR2 YSYEKL, per germline. The CDR3, as DNA: TGCGCCAGCAGCCAAGCAGGGGGGGGGTTCTCTGAAGCTTTCTTT. Amino acids: CASSQAGGGFSEAFF.